Below, 20 T cell receptor beta chains from the same sample are listed, as sequenced in a study of regulatory T cells in long-lasting Graves disease. The authors built TCR beta libraries using iRepertoire HTBI primers and Arm-PCR of CDR3 regions. TCRdb analysed the multiplex PCR reads with MiXCR anew, one entry per CDR3 protein. The sample lists approximately 540,000 distinct CDR3 sequences; more than 10% were seen once. Time point here: newly diagnosed GD, antithyroid drugs for less than 3 months. The TCR library was prepared using RNA isolated from PBMCs. The same sample was also used in a study of T cells in Graves' hyperthyroidism and ophthalmopathy.

Sequences were derived from peripheral blood mononuclear cells (PBMCs), sampled at new diagnosis, from a patient treated with antithyroid drugs. The receptor set was obtained from a young woman with Graves disease.

This clonotype was observed a few times. The rearrangement links TRBV19 to TRBJ1-1; 11 bases agree with TRBD1. Germline-derived CDR1 and CDR2 are LNHDA and SQIVND (reference sequence). Trimming took 4 bases from V and 6 from J; bases not matched to a gene: 4. The CDR3 sequence is 14 residues long. CDR3 region: CASSTPGQGAEAFF. CDR3 nucleotide sequence: TGTGCCAGTAGTACTCCGGGACAGGGGGCTGAAGCTTTCTTT.

At least ten counts were recorded for this clonotype. V gene TRBV29-1 combines with J gene TRBJ2-7; 9 bases map to TRBD1. This CDR3 region has 16 residues. The V and J ends lost 4 bases and 0 bases, in that order; junction bases with no gene match: 10. CDR1 SQVTM and CDR2 ANQGSEA come from the germline V gene. The CDR3 bases are TGCAGCGTTGTATTGGTGTCGGACAGGGGCTCCTACGAGCAGTACTTC. Its protein product is CSVVLVSDRGSYEQYF.

The V and J genes are TRBV3-1 and TRBJ2-5; no firm D call. The CDR3 contains 12 residues. V gave up 4 bases and J gave up 1 base, with 4 bases separating them. The germline CDR1 and CDR2 sequences are LGHDT and YNNKEL (reference sequence). The CDR3 protein is CASSRLQETQYF. The CDR3 nucleotides are TGTGCCAGCAGCCGCCTCCAAGAGACCCAGTACTTC.

This clonotype was counted ten times or more. V is TRBV15 and J is TRBJ2-3; 8 bases align to TRBD2. The CDR3 has 18 residues. CDR1 and CDR2 (germline): LNHNV, YYDKDF (reference sequence). Losses at the gene ends were 9 bases for V and 3 bases for J; bases not matched to a gene: 20. CDR3 sequence: CATRGVPLGKRETDTQYF. The CDR3 DNA follows: TGTGCCACACGAGGGGTCCCCCTGGGGAAGCGGGAGACAGATACGCAGTATTTT.

This clonotype was observed many times. The chain links TRBV29-1 to TRBJ1-2; D call uncertain. The V gene lost 7 bases and the J gene lost 2 bases, with 14 bases spanning the gap. CDR3 size: 13 residues. Per the germline V gene, CDR1 is SQVTM and CDR2 is ANQGSEA. The CDR3 nucleotides are TGCAGCGCCTTACACGAACTCAACTATGGCTACACCTTC. It encodes CSALHELNYGYTF.

The chain's CDR3 is CASSIVGGSGNEQFF. CDR3 in DNA: TGTGCCAGTAGTATAGTTGGCGGGAGTGGGAATGAGCAGTTCTTC. J is TRBJ2-1 and V is TRBV19; 7 bases are shared with TRBD2. Trimming removed 1 base from V and 7 bases from J; junction bases left unmatched: 7. CDR3 size: 15 residues. CDR1 LNHDA and CDR2 SQIVND come from the germline V gene (reference sequence).

In this sample, this clonotype turned up once. No conserved phenylalanine or tryptophan ends this CDR3, so it is likely a read error. Because the CDR3's place on the DNA is in doubt, the DNA is left out and the CDR3 is given as listed by TCRdb. This rearrangement joins TRBV20-1 to TRBJ2-7; the table's D gene call, TRBD2, was not cross checked with the DNA. The CDR3 is 10 residues long, ends included. Germline V CDR1 and CDR2: DFQATT, SNEGSKA (reference sequence). This CDR3 reads CSAQGLAGPI.

This clonotype was observed many times. The gene calls are TRBV2 and TRBJ1-1; the D gene is possibly TRBD1 (5 bases). This CDR3 is 12 amino acids long. Looked up from germline, CDR1 is SNHLY and CDR2 is FYNNEI. Trimming pared 8 bases from V and 4 bases from J, leaving 11 bases between. The chain's CDR3 is CASGAEFTEAFF. The DNA for the CDR3 is TGTGCCAGCGGGGCGGAATTCACTGAAGCTTTCTTT.

This clonotype appeared many times. The rearrangement joins TRBV27 to TRBJ2-7; the D gene is possibly TRBD2 (6 bases). CDR1 and CDR2 from the germline V gene are MNHEY and SMNVEV (reference sequence). This CDR3 comprises 14 residues. The V end was cut by 5 bases, the J end by 2 bases, with 13 bases between. CDR3: CASSAGDSPYEQYF. The CDR3 bases are TGTGCCAGCAGTGCCGGGGACTCCCCCTACGAGCAGTACTTC.

This clonotype was detected ten times or more. This chain links TRBV5-1 with TRBJ2-1, with 9 positions matching TRBD2. The V and J ends lost 0 bases and 8 bases, in that order; junction bases with no gene match: 6. The CDR3 length is 15 residues. Germline CDR1 is SGHRS and CDR2 is YFSETQ. CDR3 bases: TGCGCCAGCAGCTTGGCGGTAGCGGGAGTTGATGAGCAGTTCTTC. This encodes CASSLAVAGVDEQFF.

This clonotype was observed many times. The V gene is TRBV19, the J gene TRBJ2-1; D gene ambiguous. Looked up from germline, CDR1 is LNHDA and CDR2 is SQIVND (reference sequence). The V end lost 4 bases, the J end lost 7 bases, and 11 bases lay between the germline ends. This CDR3 is 13 amino acids long. The CDR3 spells CASSSFLVNEQFF. The DNA of the CDR3 is TGTGCCAGTAGTAGCTTCCTAGTGAATGAGCAGTTCTTC.

This clonotype showed up just a few times. Given a much more abundant clone one base away, this may be a read error. The chain carries TRBV28 and TRBJ2-7, with 10 nucleotides matching TRBD2. The CDR3 runs to 14 residues. Germline trimming cut 7 bases from V and 4 bases from J; bases unmatched to any gene: 7. Germline CDR1 reads MDHEN; CDR2 reads SYDVKM. The CDR3 is CASTSSGSGYEQYF. The CDR3, as DNA: TGTGCCAGCACCTCTAGCGGGAGTGGGTACGAGCAGTACTTC.

This clonotype was seen a handful of times. The rearrangement uses TRBV6-2 or TRBV6-3 and TRBJ2-2; a weak D match, TRBD1 (5 bases). Trimming cost V 6 bases and J 6 bases, with 11 bases left between them. This CDR3 comprises 13 residues. Germline CDR1 and CDR2: MNHEY and SVGEGT. In DNA form, the CDR3 reads TGTGCCAGCAGCAGGGATGAAGCCGGGGAGCTGTTTTTT. It encodes CASSRDEAGELFF.

In this sample, this clonotype turned up many times. The rearrangement links TRBV2 to TRBJ2-1; 11 nucleotides agree with TRBD1. The CDR3 is made up of 17 amino acids. CDR1 and CDR2 (germline): SNHLY, FYNNEI. The trim removed 2 bases at V and 4 bases at J, leaving 7 bases unmatched. CDR3 amino acids: CASSEIGTGGLYNEQFF. Here the CDR3 DNA reads TGTGCCAGCAGTGAAATTGGGACAGGGGGGCTTTACAATGAGCAGTTCTTC.

This clonotype was picked up many times. The chain has TRBV20-1 and TRBJ1-1; D call uncertain. This CDR3 contains 15 residues. Deletions cut 0 bases from V and 5 bases from J, with 16 bases between. Looked up from germline, CDR1 is DFQATT and CDR2 is SNEGSKA (reference sequence). DNA for the CDR3: TGCAGTGCTAGAGATCTTGGGTTTCGGTGGACTGAAGCTTTCTTT. Protein: CSARDLGFRWTEAFF.

The chain is built from TRBV15 and TRBJ2-1; either TRBD1 or TRBD2 may supply D (6 bases each). The germline gives CDR1 LNHNV, CDR2 YYDKDF (reference sequence). This CDR3 has 15 residues. V lost 6 bases to trimming and J lost 2 bases, with 14 bases between them. In nucleotides, the CDR3 is TGTGCCACCAGAGCCCGGAGGGGGACCTACAATGAGCAGTTCTTC. This encodes CATRARRGTYNEQFF.

This clonotype was seen only a few times. This chain joins TRBV7-3 and TRBJ2-1; D may correspond to TRBD1 or TRBD2 (5 bases each). Germline assignment: CDR1 SGHTA and CDR2 FQGTGA. The CDR3 has 15 amino acids. Trimming took 1 base from V and 2 from J, leaving 9 bases between them. The CDR3 nucleotides read TGTGCCAGCAGCTTAATACCGGGACCCTACAATGAGCAGTTCTTC. It yields the protein CASSLIPGPYNEQFF.

This clonotype was counted many times. The chain couples TRBV2 to TRBJ2-7; D is uncertain. Germline loops: CDR1 SNHLY, CDR2 FYNNEI. Trimming removed 7 bases from V and 3 bases from J, with 4 bases in between. CDR3 length equals 10 residues. In DNA, the CDR3 is TGTGCCAGCAAAAGCTACGAGCAGTACTTC. Translation gives CASKSYEQYF.

The rearrangement joins TRBV29-1 to TRBJ1-1, with 7 bases matching TRBD1. The CDR3 contains 14 residues. V dropped 7 bases and J dropped 5; count of bases not matched to a gene: 13. Germline V CDR1 and CDR2: SQVTM, ANQGSEA. The DNA for the CDR3 is TGCAGCGCCGCCCAGGGGGGGAGGACGACTGAAGCTTTCTTT. It encodes CSAAQGGRTTEAFF.

This clonotype was seen at least ten times. The chain recombines TRBV28 with TRBJ2-7; a possible D gene is TRBD2 (6 bases). This CDR3 has 13 residues. Trimming left V 6 bases short and J 2 bases short, with 11 bases between. Germline CDR1 and CDR2: MDHEN and SYDVKM. The chain's CDR3 is CASRIGGAYEQYF. CDR3 bases: TGTGCCAGCAGAATCGGGGGTGCCTACGAGCAGTACTTC.